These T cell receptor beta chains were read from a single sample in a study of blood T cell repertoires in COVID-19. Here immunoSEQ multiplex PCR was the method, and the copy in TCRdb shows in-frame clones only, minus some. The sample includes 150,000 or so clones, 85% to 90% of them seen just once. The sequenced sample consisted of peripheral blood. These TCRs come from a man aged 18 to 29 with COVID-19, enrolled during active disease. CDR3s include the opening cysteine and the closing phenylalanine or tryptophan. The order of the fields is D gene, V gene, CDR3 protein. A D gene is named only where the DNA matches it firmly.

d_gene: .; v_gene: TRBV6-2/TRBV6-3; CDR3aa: CASSYPFSSAANTGELFF
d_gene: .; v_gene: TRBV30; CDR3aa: CAWSLFSGANVLTF
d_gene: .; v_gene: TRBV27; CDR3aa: CASSLSGGNEQYF
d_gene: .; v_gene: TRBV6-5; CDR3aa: CASSYITGTPTGELFF
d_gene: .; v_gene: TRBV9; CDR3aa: CASSARDFLNTNEKLFF
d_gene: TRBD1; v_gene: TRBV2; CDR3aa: CASSENRGLPGNTIYF
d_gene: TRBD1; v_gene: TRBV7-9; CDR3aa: CASSRTTGEETQYF
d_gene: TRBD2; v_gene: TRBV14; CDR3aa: CASSVLAGVADTQYF
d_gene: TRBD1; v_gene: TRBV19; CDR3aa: CASRDRGRVYGYTF
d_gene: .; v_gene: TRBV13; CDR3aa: CASSFSGASYEQYF
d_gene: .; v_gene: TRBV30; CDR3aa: CAWSASGNQETQYF
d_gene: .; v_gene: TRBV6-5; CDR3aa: CASRSGRRVGYEQYF
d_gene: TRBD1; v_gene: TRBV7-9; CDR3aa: CASSLAAGTDNEKLLF